One and the same sample provided the 25 T cell receptor beta chains below, sequenced in a study of identical twins. MiXCR was run by TCRdb on the 5' RACE reads, yielding one entry per CDR3 protein. The table includes around 250,000 distinct CDR3 sequences, about 12% detected once. These data were likewise used in another study, on yellow fever vaccine responses in identical twins.

The source material was memory (CD45RO+) T cells sorted from blood. These receptors originate from a woman aged 18-29 years in good health.

The genes are TRBV6-1 and TRBJ2-7; 7 nucleotides agree with TRBD1. CDR1 MNHNS and CDR2 SASEGT come from the germline V gene. Trimming removed 6 bases from V and 4 bases from J; junction bases left unmatched: 9. The CDR3 is 14 amino acids. The CDR3, as DNA: TGTGCCAGCAGCACCGGACAGGTCCGGTACGAGCAGTACTTC. Protein product: CASSTGQVRYEQYF.

Concerning this clonotype: Relative to the germline gene, one junction end is altered; a read error may explain this. The CDR3 sequence: CARSYPFGANVLTF. The CDR3 DNA is TGTGCCAGAAGCTATCCTTTTGGGGCCAACGTCCTGACTTTC. The J gene is TRBJ2-6, the V gene TRBV7-8, with D hard to call. The CDR3 consists of 14 residues. Per germline, CDR1 SGHVS and CDR2 FQNEAQ.

This clonotype showed up just a few times. The chain uses TRBV6-5 and TRBJ2-3, with D possibly being TRBD1 (5 bases). Trimming removed 4 bases from V and 2 bases from J, with 10 bases in between. Germline lookup yields CDR1 MNHEY and CDR2 SVGAGI. CDR3 size: 14 residues. CDR3 DNA sequence: TGTGCCAGCAGTTCTAACAGGAACACAGATACGCAGTATTTT. Translation: CASSSNRNTDTQYF.

This clonotype was found many times. This sequence joins TRBV12-3 or TRBV12-4 and TRBJ1-3, with D unresolved. The CDR3 is 15 residues long. V dropped 1 base and J dropped 0 bases, with 7 bases sitting between them. CDR3 DNA sequence: TGTGCCAGCAGTTTAGTGGGGTTCTCTGGAAACACCATATATTTT. Residues: CASSLVGFSGNTIYF.

The chain employs TRBV2 and TRBJ1-1; tentative D call: TRBD1 (5 bases). CDR1 is SNHLY, CDR2 FYNNEI, per germline. CDR3 size: 13 residues. The germline V and J ends were trimmed by 5 bases and 5 bases, with 12 bases remaining between them. The CDR3 loop is CASSKEGETEAFF. CDR3 in DNA: TGTGCCAGCAGTAAAGAAGGGGAGACTGAAGCTTTCTTT.

The table lists this clonotype with many counts. V and J are TRBV10-3 and TRBJ2-1, with 13 bases fitting TRBD2. V was pared by 11 bases and J by 7 bases, with 8 bases of the junction left unmatched. The CDR3 loop spans 14 amino acids. CDR1 ENHRY and CDR2 SYGVKD come from the germline V gene. Here the CDR3 reads CASRTSGSGNEQFF. The CDR3 DNA follows: TGTGCCTCCCGGACTAGCGGGAGCGGAAATGAGCAGTTCTTC.

This clonotype was seen more than once but under ten times. V is TRBV20-1 and J is TRBJ1-5, with D maybe TRBD1 (5 bases). The germline CDR1 and CDR2 sequences are DFQATT and SNEGSKA (reference sequence). The CDR3 runs to 14 residues. V dropped 1 base and J dropped 7 bases, with 14 bases sitting between them. CDR3 DNA: TGCAGTGCTAGAGGGGTTGGGGGGGTCCAGCCCCAGCATTTT. Amino acids: CSARGVGGVQPQHF.

The V and J genes are TRBV20-1 and TRBJ2-2; D might be TRBD1 (5 bases). The germline V and J ends were trimmed by 2 bases and 6 bases, with 16 bases remaining between them. Per the germline V gene, CDR1 is DFQATT and CDR2 is SNEGSKA (reference sequence). CDR3 length: 15 residues. CDR3 nucleotides: TGCAGTGCTAGATCAGGGTTCGGTTTCGCCGGGGAGCTGTTTTTT. Translating gives CSARSGFGFAGELFF.

The rearrangement uses TRBV6-2 or TRBV6-3 and TRBJ2-1; 9 bases are a match to TRBD2. CDR3 length: 19 amino acids. V lost 0 bases, J lost 5 bases, and 14 bases stayed unmatched. Germline CDR1 reads MNHEY; CDR2 reads SVGEGT. DNA of the CDR3: TGTGCCAGCAGTTACTCCGGGCTAGCGGGAATTAAATTCGACAATGAGCAGTTCTTC. Its translation is CASSYSGLAGIKFDNEQFF.

This chain uses TRBV3-1 with TRBJ2-1; D unresolved. Between the trimmed V and J ends, which lost 1 base and 5 bases, there was a span of 9 bases. Germline CDR1 is LGHDT and CDR2 is YNNKEL (reference sequence). This CDR3 contains 14 residues. CDR3: CASSQVRFNNEQFF. For the CDR3, the DNA is TGTGCCAGCAGCCAAGTTAGGTTCAACAATGAGCAGTTCTTC.

This clonotype has a handful of counts. The chain combines TRBV7-8 with TRBJ2-5; D remains unclear. CDR3 length: 13 amino acids. Germline V gene data show CDR1 as SGHVS and CDR2 as FQNEAQ. V was pared by 5 bases and J by 4 bases, with 11 bases between. The CDR3 nucleotides are TGTGCCAGCAGCATCACCGGGCCAGAGACCCAGTACTTC. It translates to CASSITGPETQYF.

This clonotype was seen a single time. The chain joins TRBV29-1 to TRBJ2-3; 7 nucleotides line up with TRBD2. Germline CDR1 and CDR2: SQVTM and ANQGSEA. With 7 bases clipped from V and 0 bases from J, the junction kept 1 base outside the gene matches. The length of the CDR3 is 12 residues. The CDR3 loop is CSAGLSTDTQYF. CDR3 in DNA: TGCAGCGCGGGACTAAGCACAGATACGCAGTATTTT.

This clonotype was seen many times. The chain joins TRBV6-1 to TRBJ2-4, with D perhaps matching TRBD1 (5 bases). The V and J ends lost 5 bases and 3 bases respectively, with 14 bases between them. The CDR3 has 15 residues. Germline loops: CDR1 MNHNS, CDR2 SASEGT. For the CDR3, the DNA is TGTGCCAGCAGTCCTTACCTCGACAGCAAAAACATTCAGTACTTC. Residues: CASSPYLDSKNIQYF.

This clonotype was seen a few times. The rearrangement joins TRBV20-1 to TRBJ2-1; maybe TRBD2 (6 bases). Germline CDR1 DFQATT, CDR2 SNEGSKA (reference sequence). The CDR3 is 16 amino acids. V was trimmed by 5 bases and J by 6 bases, leaving 23 bases between them. CDR3 nucleotide sequence: TGCAGTGCTGGCCTAGCGCCCTCGCAGTACGGCAATGAGCAGTTCTTC. It is translated as CSAGLAPSQYGNEQFF.

This clonotype was detected a few times. The genes are TRBV2 and TRBJ1-6; 8 positions match TRBD1. With V trimmed by 6 bases and J by 10 bases, 5 bases remained unmatched. This CDR3 has 13 amino acids. Germline-derived CDR1 and CDR2 are SNHLY and FYNNEI. The CDR3 spells CASRPGTGSPLHF. CDR3 sequence (DNA): TGTGCCAGCAGACCAGGGACAGGATCACCCCTCCACTTT. The entire variable domain, with the rest obtained from reference TRBV2 and TRBJ1-6, is as follows: EPEVTQTPSHQVTQMGQEVILRCVPISNHLYFYWYRQILGQKVEFLVSFYNNEISEKSEIFDDQFSVERPDGSNFTLKIRSTKLEDSAMYFCASRPGTGSPLHFGNGTRLTVT.

This clonotype showed up just a few times. This chain joins TRBV7-9 and TRBJ2-2; tentatively, D is TRBD1 (6 bases). The V end lost 5 bases, the J end lost 0 bases, and 10 bases lay between the germline ends. Germline V gene data show CDR1 as SEHNR and CDR2 as FQNEAQ (reference sequence). The CDR3 spans 15 residues. CDR3 residues: CASSPRQANTGELFF. The CDR3 region has the DNA TGTGCCAGCAGCCCACGACAGGCGAACACCGGGGAGCTGTTTTTT.

This clonotype occurred many times. The V and J genes are TRBV12-3 or TRBV12-4 and TRBJ2-7; D possibly matches TRBD1 or TRBD2 (5 bases each). V was shortened by 6 bases and J by 7 bases, with 13 bases between the two germline ends. This CDR3 is 12 amino acids long. The CDR3 DNA is TGTGCCAGCAGCGGGACCCGACCAGAGCAGTACTTC. Protein: CASSGTRPEQYF.

The rearrangement uses TRBV4-3 and TRBJ2-3; D is ambiguous. The V and J ends lost 3 bases and 2 bases respectively, with 9 bases between them. Germline CDR1 is LGHNA and CDR2 is YSLEER. This CDR3 contains 14 residues. CDR3 protein: CASSHGLFTDTQYF. The CDR3 DNA reads as TGCGCCAGCAGCCACGGGCTGTTCACAGATACGCAGTATTTT.

As regards this clonotype: A clone one base away is much larger, so this may be a read error. The chain employs TRBV27 and TRBJ1-2; 10 nucleotides line up with TRBD1. The CDR3 has 13 amino acids. V lost 4 bases and J lost 4; bases outside the gene matches: 0. CDR1 is MNHEY and CDR2 is SMNVEV in the germline V gene (reference sequence). CDR3 DNA: TGTGCCAGCAGTTGGACAGGGGGCTATGGCTACACCTTC. It encodes CASSWTGGYGYTF.

This sequence joins TRBV4-1 and TRBJ2-4; D is perhaps TRBD1 (5 bases). The V end lost 2 bases, the J end lost 4 bases, and 18 bases lay between the germline ends. The CDR3 has 17 amino acids. CDR1 MGHRA and CDR2 YSYEKL come from the germline V gene. The CDR3 loop is CASSQIRAGIGKNIQYF. The CDR3 region has the DNA TGCGCCAGCAGCCAAATTCGGGCAGGGATCGGGAAAAACATTCAGTACTTC.

This clonotype was found a few times. This chain connects TRBV20-1 to TRBJ2-7; 9 bases are a match to TRBD2. The CDR3 sequence is 14 residues long. CDR1 is DFQATT and CDR2 is SNEGSKA in the germline V gene (reference sequence). V shed 2 bases, J shed 3 bases, and the junction held 5 bases outside the gene matches. In DNA form, the CDR3 reads TGCAGTGCTAGATCGAGTAGCGGGGGCTACGAGCAGTACTTC. Translating it yields CSARSSSGGYEQYF.

The genes are TRBV5-1 and TRBJ2-1, with D maybe TRBD2 (5 bases). CDR1 SGHRS and CDR2 YFSETQ come from the germline V gene. The CDR3 totals 13 residues. V was cut by 4 bases and J by 9 bases, with 14 bases left in between. The DNA of the CDR3 is TGCGCCAGCAGCCAACAGCAGAGGGCTGAGCAGTTCTTC. Translation gives CASSQQQRAEQFF.

This clonotype has more than one count but fewer than ten. The chain carries TRBV5-6 and TRBJ2-6; 8 nucleotides line up with TRBD1. Germline CDR1 SGHDT, CDR2 YYEEEE. V was clipped by 2 bases and J by 0 bases; unmatched bases: 7. This CDR3 has 18 residues. The CDR3 coding sequence is TGTGCCAGCAGCTTAGGAGCAGGGGGCTTCTCTGGGGCCAACGTCCTGACTTTC. This gives the protein CASSLGAGGFSGANVLTF.

Of note for this clonotype: Since a much larger clone is just one base distant, this may be a read error. This sequence joins TRBV7-2 and TRBJ2-1, with 12 bases matching TRBD2. J lost 4 bases, V lost 7 bases, and 5 bases had no gene match. Germline assignment: CDR1 SGHTA and CDR2 FQGNSA. The CDR3 totals 15 residues. The CDR3 DNA reads TGTGCCAGCATGCGGACTAGCGGGGTGTACAATGAGCAGTTCTTC. It specifies CASMRTSGVYNEQFF.

This clonotype showed up just a few times. J is TRBJ2-6 and V is TRBV5-6; tentatively, D is TRBD1 or TRBD2 (6 bases each). Trimming took 0 bases from V and 2 from J, leaving 18 bases between them. This CDR3 region has 19 residues. Germline-derived CDR1 and CDR2 are SGHDT and YYEEEE. The CDR3: CASSLEFGGRSAGANVLTF. Here the CDR3 DNA reads TGTGCCAGCAGCTTGGAGTTTGGGGGGCGCTCAGCTGGGGCCAACGTCCTGACTTTC.